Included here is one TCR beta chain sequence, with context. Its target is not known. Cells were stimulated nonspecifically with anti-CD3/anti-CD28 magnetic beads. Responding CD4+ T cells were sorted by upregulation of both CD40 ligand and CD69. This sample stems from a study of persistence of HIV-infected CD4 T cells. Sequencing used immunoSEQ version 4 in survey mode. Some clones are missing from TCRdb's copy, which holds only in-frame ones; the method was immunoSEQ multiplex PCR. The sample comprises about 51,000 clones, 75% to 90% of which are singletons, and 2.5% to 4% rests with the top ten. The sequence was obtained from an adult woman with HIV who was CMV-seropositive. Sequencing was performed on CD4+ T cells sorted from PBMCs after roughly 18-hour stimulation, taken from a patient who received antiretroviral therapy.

The CDR3 region is CASSQVEGYEAFF. The CDR3 nucleotides are TGTGCCAGCAGCCAAGTTGAAGGGTATGAAGCTTTCTTT. This chain connects TRBV14 to TRBJ1-1; D call uncertain. Germline V gives CDR1 SGHDN, CDR2 FVKESK. Trimming left V 1 base short and J 7 bases short, with 10 bases between. There are 13 residues in the CDR3. The full variable domain, with the rest looked up from reference TRBV14 and TRBJ1-1, is EAGVTQFPSHSVIEKGQTVTLRCDPISGHDNLYWYRRVMGKEIKFLLHFVKESKQDESGMPNNRFLAERTGGTYSTLKVQPAELEDSGVYFCASSQVEGYEAFFGQGTRLTVV.